This TCR beta chain was captured in a study of T-cell reconstitution after alpha-beta-depleted transplantation in children. Study observations and caveats: The main origin of T-cell counts and diversity one year after transplant was newly produced T cells. By about two months after transplant, alpha-beta T cells reportedly arose from several hundred graft clones that had expanded. For some patients, TCRbeta diversity was high at day 60 because of recipient T cells and thymic progenitors that survived.

V was clipped by 2 bases and J by 6 bases, with 17 bases between them. Looked up from germline, CDR1 is KGHSH and CDR2 is LQKENI. This CDR3 is 16 amino acids long. Library preparation (for TCRbeta) was performed with unique molecular identifiers. From the PCR reads, TCRdb called clonotypes with MiXCR, one entry per CDR3 protein. The sample holds around 800,000 distinct CDR3 sequences, 15% to 20% seen once. This clonotype has a single count. Its antigen is undetermined. This chain uses TRBV18 with TRBJ2-1, with TRBD2 as a possible D gene (5 bases). Sequenced here: PBMCs, mostly from graft donor cells, sampled 360 days after TCRalphabeta/CD19-depleted stem cell transplant. This receptor was identified in a male patient aged 5 to 17 who had a stem cell transplant for acute lymphoblastic leukemia, so the T cells may come from the graft donor. CDR3: CASSPAVFSAANEQFF. The CDR3 region has the DNA TGTGCCAGCTCACCAGCCGTTTTCTCAGCGGCCAATGAGCAGTTCTTC.